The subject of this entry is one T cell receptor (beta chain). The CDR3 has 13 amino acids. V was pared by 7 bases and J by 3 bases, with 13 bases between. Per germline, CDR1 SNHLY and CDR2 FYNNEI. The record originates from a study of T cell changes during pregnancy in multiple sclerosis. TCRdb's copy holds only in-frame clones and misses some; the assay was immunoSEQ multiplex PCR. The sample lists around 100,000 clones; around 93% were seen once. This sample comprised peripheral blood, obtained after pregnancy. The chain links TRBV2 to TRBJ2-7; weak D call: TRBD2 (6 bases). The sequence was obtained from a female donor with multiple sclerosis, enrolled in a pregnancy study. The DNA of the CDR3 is TGTGCCAGCACGGGGGAATGGGACTACGAGCAGTACTTC. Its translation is CASTGEWDYEQYF. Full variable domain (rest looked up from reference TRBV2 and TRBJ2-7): EPEVTQTPSHQVTQMGQEVILRCVPISNHLYFYWYRQILGQKVEFLVSFYNNEISEKSEIFDDQFSVERPDGSNFTLKIRSTKLEDSAMYFCASTGEWDYEQYFGPGTRLTVT.